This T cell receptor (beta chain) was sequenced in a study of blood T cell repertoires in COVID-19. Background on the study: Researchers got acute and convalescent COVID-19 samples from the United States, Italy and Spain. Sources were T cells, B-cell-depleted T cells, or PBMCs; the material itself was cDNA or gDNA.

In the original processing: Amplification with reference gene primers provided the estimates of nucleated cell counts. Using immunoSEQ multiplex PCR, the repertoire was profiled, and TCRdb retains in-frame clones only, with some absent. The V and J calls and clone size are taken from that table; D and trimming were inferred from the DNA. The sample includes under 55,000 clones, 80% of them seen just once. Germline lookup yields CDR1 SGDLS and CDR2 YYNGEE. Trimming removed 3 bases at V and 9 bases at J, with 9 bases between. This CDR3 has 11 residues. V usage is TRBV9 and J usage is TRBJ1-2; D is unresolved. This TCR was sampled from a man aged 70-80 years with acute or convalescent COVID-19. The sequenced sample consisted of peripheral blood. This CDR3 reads CASSARGSYTF. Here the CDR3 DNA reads TGTGCCAGCAGCGCCAGAGGCAGCTACACCTTC.